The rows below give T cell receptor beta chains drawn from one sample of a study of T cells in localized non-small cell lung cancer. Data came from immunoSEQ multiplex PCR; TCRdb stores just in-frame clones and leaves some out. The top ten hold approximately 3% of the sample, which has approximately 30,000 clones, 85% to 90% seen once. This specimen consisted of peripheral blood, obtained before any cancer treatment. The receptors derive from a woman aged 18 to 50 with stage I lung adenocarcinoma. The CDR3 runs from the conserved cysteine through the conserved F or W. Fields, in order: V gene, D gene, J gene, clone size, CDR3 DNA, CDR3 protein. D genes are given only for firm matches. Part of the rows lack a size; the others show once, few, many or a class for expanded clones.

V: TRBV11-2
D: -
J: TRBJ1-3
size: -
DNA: TGTGCCAGCAGCTCCGGAAGGGACTCTGGAAACACCATATATTTT
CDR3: CASSSGRDSGNTIYF

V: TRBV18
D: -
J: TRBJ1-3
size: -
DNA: TGTGCCAGCTCACCCCGCGGAGGGAGCTCTGGAAACACCATATATTTT
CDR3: CASSPRGGSSGNTIYF

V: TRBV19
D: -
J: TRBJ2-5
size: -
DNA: TGTGCCAGTAGTATAGGGCAGGGTTGGGAGACCCAGTACTTC
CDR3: CASSIGQGWETQYF

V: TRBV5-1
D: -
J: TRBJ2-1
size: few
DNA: TGCGCCAGCAGCTTGTTAGGACTTGTATACAATGAGCAGTTCTTC
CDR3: CASSLLGLVYNEQFF

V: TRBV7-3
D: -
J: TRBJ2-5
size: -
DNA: TGTGCCAGCAGCTTAAACCCCGCAGGCCAAGAGACCCAGTACTTC
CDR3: CASSLNPAGQETQYF

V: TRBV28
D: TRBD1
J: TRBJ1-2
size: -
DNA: TGTGCCAGCAGTTCAACCGGGACAGGGATCGGGGATGGCTACACCTTC
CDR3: CASSSTGTGIGDGYTF

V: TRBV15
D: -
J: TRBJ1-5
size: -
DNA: TGTGCCACCAGCGGGGGGCCGGGTCAGCCCCAGCATTTT
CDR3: CATSGGPGQPQHF

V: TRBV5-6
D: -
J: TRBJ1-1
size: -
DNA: TGTGCCAGCAGCTTGGCCCTAGGGGTTGATGAAGCTTTCTTT
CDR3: CASSLALGVDEAFF

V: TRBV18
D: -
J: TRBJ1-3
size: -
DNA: TGTGCCAGCTCTGATGAGATGTCGAGTGACTCTGGAAACACCATATATTTT
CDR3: CASSDEMSSDSGNTIYF

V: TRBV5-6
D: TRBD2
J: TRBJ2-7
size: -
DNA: TGTGCCAGCAGCTTGGGCCGGGAGGCTTACGAGCAGTACTTC
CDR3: CASSLGREAYEQYF

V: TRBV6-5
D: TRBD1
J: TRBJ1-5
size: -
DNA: TGTGCCAGCAGACTACAGGGGTCGGTTCAGCCCCAGCATTTT
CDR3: CASRLQGSVQPQHF

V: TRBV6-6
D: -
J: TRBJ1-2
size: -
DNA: TGTGCCAGCAGCCGCAGGGATGGGAAAGGGTATGGCTACACCTTC
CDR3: CASSRRDGKGYGYTF

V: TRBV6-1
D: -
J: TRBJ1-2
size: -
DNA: TGTGCCAGCAGCAGCCCAGGGTTTCTCAACTATGGCTACACCTTC
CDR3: CASSSPGFLNYGYTF

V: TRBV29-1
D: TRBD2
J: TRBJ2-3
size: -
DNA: TGCAGCGTTGAGGGTCCAGCGGGAGAGTTCACAGATACGCAGTATTTT
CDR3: CSVEGPAGEFTDTQYF

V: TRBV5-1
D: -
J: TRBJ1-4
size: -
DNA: TGCGCCAGCAGCTTGGGAGGGGGTAGCGAAAAACTGTTTTTT
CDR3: CASSLGGGSEKLFF

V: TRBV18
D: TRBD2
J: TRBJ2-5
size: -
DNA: TGTGCCAGCTCACCACGGTCGACTAGCGGGTCCCCGGAGACCCAGTACTTC
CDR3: CASSPRSTSGSPETQYF

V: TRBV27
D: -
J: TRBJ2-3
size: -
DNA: TGTGCCAGCAGTTTATCGATCGGTCACAGGGCCTTCACAGATACGCAGTATTTT
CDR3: CASSLSIGHRAFTDTQYF

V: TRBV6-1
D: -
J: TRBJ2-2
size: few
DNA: TGTGCCAGCAGTGAAGCGGGGCGGGGGGAGCTGTTTTTT
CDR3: CASSEAGRGELFF

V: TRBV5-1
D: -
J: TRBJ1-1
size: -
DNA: TGCGCCAGCAGCTTGGAACTGGCAGGGTCCATGAACACTGAAGCTTTCTTT
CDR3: CASSLELAGSMNTEAFF

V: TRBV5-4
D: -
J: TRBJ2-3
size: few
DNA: TGTGCCAGCAGCGAGGACACTTCTAGCACAGATACGCAGTATTTT
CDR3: CASSEDTSSTDTQYF

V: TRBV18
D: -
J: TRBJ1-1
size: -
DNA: TGTGCCAGCTCCCCAATATCCGCCGGGCACACTGAAGCTTTCTTT
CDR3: CASSPISAGHTEAFF

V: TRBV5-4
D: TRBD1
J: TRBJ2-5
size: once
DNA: TGTGCCAGCAGGGAAATTGGACAGGGGGGACAAGAGACCCAGTACTTC
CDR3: CASREIGQGGQETQYF

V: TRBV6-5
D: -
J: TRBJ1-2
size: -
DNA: TGTGCCAGCAGTTACTCGAGAGGGAATGGCTACACCTTC
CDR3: CASSYSRGNGYTF

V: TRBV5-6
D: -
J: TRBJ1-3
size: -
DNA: TGTGCCAGCAGCTTAATGACAGAGGCTGGAAACACCATATATTTT
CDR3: CASSLMTEAGNTIYF

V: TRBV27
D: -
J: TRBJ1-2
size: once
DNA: TGTGCCAGCGGCCCCGGTTCGGCGGGATTTAACTATGGCTACACCTTC
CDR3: CASGPGSAGFNYGYTF

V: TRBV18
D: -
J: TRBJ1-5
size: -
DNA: TGTGCCAGCTCACCAGAGACCAATCAGCCCCAGCATTTT
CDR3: CASSPETNQPQHF

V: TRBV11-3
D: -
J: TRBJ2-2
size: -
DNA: TGTGCCAGCAGCTTAGCGGTGAGGGGGGAGGAGACCGGGGAGCTGTTTTTT
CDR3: CASSLAVRGEETGELFF

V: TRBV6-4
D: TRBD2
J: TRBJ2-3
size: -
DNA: TGTGCCAGCAGTGACGAGGGAGGGTTAGATACGCAGTATTTT
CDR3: CASSDEGGLDTQYF

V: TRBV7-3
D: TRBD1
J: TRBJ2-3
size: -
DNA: TGTGCCAGCAGCTTGCAGGGGGGCACAGATACGCAGTATTTT
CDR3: CASSLQGGTDTQYF

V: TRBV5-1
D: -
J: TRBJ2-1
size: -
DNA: TGCGCCAGCAGCTTGGGAGGCGGGATGACCTACAATGAGCAGTTCTTC
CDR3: CASSLGGGMTYNEQFF

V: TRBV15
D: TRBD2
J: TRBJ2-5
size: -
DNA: TGTGCCACCAGCCGAAAACGGGGGGGGTCAACGTCCCAGTACTTC
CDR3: CATSRKRGGSTSQYF

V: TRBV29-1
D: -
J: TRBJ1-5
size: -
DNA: TGCAGCGTTGAACCCAGGGGTCCTGATCAGCCCCAGCATTTT
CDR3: CSVEPRGPDQPQHF

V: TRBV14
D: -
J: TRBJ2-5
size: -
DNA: TGTGCCAGCAGCCAAAGGAGACAACAAGAGACCCAGTACTTC
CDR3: CASSQRRQQETQYF

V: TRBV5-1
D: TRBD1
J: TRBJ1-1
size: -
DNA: TGCGCCAGCAGCTTGCAGGGGGCTGGAACTGAAGCTTTCTTT
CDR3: CASSLQGAGTEAFF

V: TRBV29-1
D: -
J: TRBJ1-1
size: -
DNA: TGCAGCGTTGGGCGGAAAAACACTGAAGCTTTCTTT
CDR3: CSVGRKNTEAFF

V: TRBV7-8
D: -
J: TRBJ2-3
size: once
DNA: TGTGCCAGCAGCTTATCTCCGGGCACAGATACGCAGTATTTT
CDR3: CASSLSPGTDTQYF

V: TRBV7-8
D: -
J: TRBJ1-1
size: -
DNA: TGTGCCAGCAGCTTAGGCAGGGGGAACACTGAAGCTTTCTTT
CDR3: CASSLGRGNTEAFF

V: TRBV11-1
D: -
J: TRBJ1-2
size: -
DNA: TGTGCCAGCAGCGTAATCCAAGCCTATGGCTACACCTTC
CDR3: CASSVIQAYGYTF

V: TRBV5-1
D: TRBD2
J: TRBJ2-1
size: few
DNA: TGCGCCAGCAGTTCGAGACTAGCGGAGGAGGTCGATGAGCAGTTCTTC
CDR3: CASSSRLAEEVDEQFF

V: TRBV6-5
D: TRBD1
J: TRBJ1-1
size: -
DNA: TGTGCCAGCAAAACAGGGGGCGCGGGTGACACTGAAGCTTTCTTT
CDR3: CASKTGGAGDTEAFF

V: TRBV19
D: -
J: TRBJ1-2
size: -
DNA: TGTGCCAGTAGTATGGGGCCCCAGGGTTTGGGCTATGGCTACACCTTC
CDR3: CASSMGPQGLGYGYTF

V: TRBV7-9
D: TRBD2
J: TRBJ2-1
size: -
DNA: TGTGCCAGCAGCTTAGTCCGTGGCGGGAGTTGGAATGAGCAGTTCTTC
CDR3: CASSLVRGGSWNEQFF

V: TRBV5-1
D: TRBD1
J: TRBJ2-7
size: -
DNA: TGCGCCAGCAGCCCTGGGACAGAGGGACACGAGCAGTACTTC
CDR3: CASSPGTEGHEQYF

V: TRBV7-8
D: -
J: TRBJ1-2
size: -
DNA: TGTGCCAGCAGCTCCGAGAGGGCTACCATCTATGGCTACACCTTC
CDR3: CASSSERATIYGYTF

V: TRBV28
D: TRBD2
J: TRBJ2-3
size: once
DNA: TGTGCCAGCAGTCTGGGATCCCGGGGAGGGTCTTACACAGATACGCAGTATTTT
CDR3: CASSLGSRGGSYTDTQYF

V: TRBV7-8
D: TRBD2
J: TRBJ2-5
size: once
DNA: TGTGCCAGCATCCGTAGCGGGAGGCTCCTCCCAGAGACCCAGTACTTC
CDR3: CASIRSGRLLPETQYF

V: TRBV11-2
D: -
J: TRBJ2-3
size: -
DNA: TGTGCCAGCAGCTCAGAGGGACGAGATACGCAGTATTTT
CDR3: CASSSEGRDTQYF

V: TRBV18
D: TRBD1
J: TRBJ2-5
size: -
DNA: TGTGCCAGCTCACAGGGACAGAGAGAGACCCAGTACTTC
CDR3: CASSQGQRETQYF

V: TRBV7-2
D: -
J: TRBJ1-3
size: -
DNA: TGTGCCAGCATCATACAGGGCTCTGGAAACACCATATATTTT
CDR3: CASIIQGSGNTIYF

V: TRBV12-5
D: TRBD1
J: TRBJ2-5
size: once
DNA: TGTGCTAGTGGTTTGGATACTCACAGGGGCACGGGAGAGACCCAGTACTTC
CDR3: CASGLDTHRGTGETQYF